This T cell receptor (beta chain) is drawn from a study of OX40 agonist ivuxolimab in advanced cancers. Broadly, across the study: Ivuxolimab was an agonistic, fully human IgG2 monoclonal antibody directed against OX40 (CD134), a costimulatory receptor. The point of sequencing TCRbeta in the periphery was to test whether ivuxolimab changed TCR sequence diversity and drove clonal T-cell expansion. Intravenous ivuxolimab was administered to patients every 2 weeks at six dose levels: 0.01, 0.1, 0.3, 1.5, 3 and 10 mg/kg. The monotherapy dose-escalation portion (N ≈ 55 patients) of the phase I ivuxolimab trial is reported in the paper. Of the 50 or so patients in dose escalation, 19 had hepatocellular carcinoma, about 15 had melanoma, 9 had renal cell carcinoma and 9 had head and neck cancer. Partial responses occurred in three dose-escalation patients: two with cutaneous melanoma and one with hepatocellular carcinoma. In the dose-escalation cohort, more than 75% of patients were male, and the mean age was approximately 64 years, with a range of roughly 20 to 85. Patients were allowed to have had prior anti-PD-1, anti-PD-L1 or anti-CTLA-4 therapy, and 40% to 45% of the dose-escalation patients had been treated with checkpoint inhibitors. Summary of the overall study and its limitations: At doses from 0.1 to 3.0 mg/kg, clonal expansion was seen in both CD4+ and CD8+ blood T cells between baseline and week 6. After ivuxolimab, expanded clones were on average more numerous among CD8+ T cells than among CD4+ T cells. In the 0.1-3.0 mg/kg groups, partial responders had among the lowest normalized peripheral clonal expansion, particularly in CD8+ T cells. Low levels of normalized T-cell clonal expansion were also seen in some patients who did not respond. The antigen specificity of the peripheral T cells that underwent clonal expansion was not determined.

For sequencing of the TCRbeta CDR3 region, genomic DNA was extracted from the sorted cells. TCRbeta CDR3 regions were sequenced using the immunoSEQ Assay. TCRdb took this table from immuneACCESS and kept in-frame rearrangements with V and J called. Such tables lack part of the clones; where checked against another copy, unresolved V genes explain under half of the gap, and the rest is unexplained. The table for this sample lists tens of thousands of clones; around nine tenths of them were counted only once. The ten largest clones represent 0.6% to 0.8% of the sample. The trial excluded patients who had a history of autoimmune disease or were on systemic immunosuppression. Peripheral blood for TCR sequencing was drawn from every dose cohort at baseline, at cycle 4 day 1 and at cycle 7 day 1. The samples were taken from a phase I, first-in-human, multicenter, open-label dose-escalation trial of ivuxolimab. Adults with locally advanced or metastatic head and neck squamous cell, hepatocellular, melanoma or renal cell carcinoma were enrolled in the trial. Before TCR sequencing, CD4+ T cells and CD8+ T cells from peripheral blood were sorted into separate populations.

This clone has a single count. Which antigen it targets is not known. Base-call qualities are not available, and no considerably larger clone is one nucleotide away. Trimming takes 7 bases off V and 3 bases off J; junction bases not matched to a gene: 8. From the germline V gene (reference sequence), CDR1 is LNHDA and CDR2 is SQIVND. The CDR3 sequence holds 16 residues, the cysteine and phenylalanine included. Just the 48-base CDR3 DNA is kept, in frame starting at base 1. The specimen was CD4+ or CD8+ T cells sorted from blood, collected in a trial of the OX40 agonist ivuxolimab. The sequence joins TRBV19 to TRBJ1-6, with TRBD1 identical over 8 junction bases. The clonotype originates from an adult with an advanced solid tumor such as melanoma, head and neck, liver or kidney cancer. The CDR3 reads as follows: CASTIDRGLYNSPLHF. The nucleotides read TGTGCCAGTACCATTGACAGGGGCCTCTATAATTCACCCCTCCACTTT.